The T cell receptor (beta chain) under discussion was sequenced for a study of blood T cell repertoires in COVID-19. Study summary: From the United States, Italy and Spain came samples of acute and convalescent COVID-19. Sources were T cells, B-cell-depleted T cells, or PBMCs; the material itself was cDNA or gDNA.

This CDR3 is 15 amino acids long. Per the germline V gene, CDR1 is MNHNS and CDR2 is SASEGT. V gave up 2 bases and J gave up 1 base, with 9 bases separating them. Generated by immunoSEQ multiplex PCR, the TCRdb table keeps only in-frame clones and is missing some. The table lists approximately 150,000 clones, roughly 90% of them singletons. Sequenced: peripheral blood. The gene calls are TRBV6-1 and TRBJ1-5; perhaps TRBD1 as D (5 bases). This TCR was recovered from a human donor in a cohort sampled during active COVID-19. The CDR3 region is CASSERTRSNQPQHF. The CDR3 DNA sequence: TGTGCCAGCAGTGAACGGACACGAAGCAATCAGCCCCAGCATTTT.